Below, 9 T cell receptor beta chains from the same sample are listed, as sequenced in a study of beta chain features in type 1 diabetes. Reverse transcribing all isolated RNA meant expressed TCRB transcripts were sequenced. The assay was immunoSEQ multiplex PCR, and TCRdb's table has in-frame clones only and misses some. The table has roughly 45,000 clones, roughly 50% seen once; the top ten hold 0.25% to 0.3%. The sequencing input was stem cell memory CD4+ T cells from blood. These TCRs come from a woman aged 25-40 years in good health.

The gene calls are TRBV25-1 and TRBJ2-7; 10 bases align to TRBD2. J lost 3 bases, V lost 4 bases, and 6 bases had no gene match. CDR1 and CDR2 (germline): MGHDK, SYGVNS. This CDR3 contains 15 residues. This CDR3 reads CASSATTSGYYEQYF. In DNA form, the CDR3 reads TGTGCCAGCAGTGCAACGACTAGCGGGTACTACGAGCAGTACTTC.

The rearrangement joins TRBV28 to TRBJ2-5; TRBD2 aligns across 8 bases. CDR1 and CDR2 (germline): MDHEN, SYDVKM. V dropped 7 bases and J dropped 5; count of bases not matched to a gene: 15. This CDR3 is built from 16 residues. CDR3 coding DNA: TGTGCCAGCAACCGGGGAAGCGGGAGTGTGCAGGAGACCCAGTACTTC. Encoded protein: CASNRGSGSVQETQYF.

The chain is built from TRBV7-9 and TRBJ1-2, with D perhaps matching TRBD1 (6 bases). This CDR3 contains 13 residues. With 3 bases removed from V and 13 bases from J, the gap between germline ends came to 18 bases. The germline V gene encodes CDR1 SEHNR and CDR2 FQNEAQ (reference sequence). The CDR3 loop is CASSLPIVGACTF. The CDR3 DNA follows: TGTGCCAGCAGCTTGCCGATCGTGGGGGCCTGCACCTTC.

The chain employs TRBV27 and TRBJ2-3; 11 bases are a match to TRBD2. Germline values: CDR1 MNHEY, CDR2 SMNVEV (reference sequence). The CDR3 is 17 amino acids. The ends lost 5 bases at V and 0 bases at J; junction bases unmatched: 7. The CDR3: CASSTSGSPDSTDTQYF. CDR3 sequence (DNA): TGTGCCAGCAGTACTAGCGGGAGCCCGGATAGCACAGATACGCAGTATTTT.

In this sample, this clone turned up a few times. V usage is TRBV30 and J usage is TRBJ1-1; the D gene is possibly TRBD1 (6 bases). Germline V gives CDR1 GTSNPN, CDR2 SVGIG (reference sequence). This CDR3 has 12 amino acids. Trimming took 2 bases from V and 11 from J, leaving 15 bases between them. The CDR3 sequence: CAWSTGTPFAFF. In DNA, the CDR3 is TGTGCCTGGAGTACCGGGACACCGTTCGCTTTCTTT. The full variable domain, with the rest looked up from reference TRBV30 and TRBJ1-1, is SQTIHQWPATLVQPVGSPLSLECTVEGTSNPNLYWYRQAAGRGLQLLFYSVGIGQISSEVPQNLSASRPQDRQFILSSKKLLLSDSGFYLCAWSTGTPFAFFGQGTRLTVV.

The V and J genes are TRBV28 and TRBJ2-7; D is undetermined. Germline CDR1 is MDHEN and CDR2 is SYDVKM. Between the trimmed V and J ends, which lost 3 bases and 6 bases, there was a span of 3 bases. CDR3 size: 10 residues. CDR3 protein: CASSFREQYF. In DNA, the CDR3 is TGTGCCAGCAGTTTTCGCGAGCAGTACTTC.

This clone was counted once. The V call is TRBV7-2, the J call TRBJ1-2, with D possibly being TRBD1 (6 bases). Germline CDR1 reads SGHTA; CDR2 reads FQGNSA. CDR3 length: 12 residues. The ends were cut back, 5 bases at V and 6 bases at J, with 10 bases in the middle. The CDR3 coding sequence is TGTGCCAGCAGCACAAGGACAGATGGCTACACCTTC. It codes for CASSTRTDGYTF. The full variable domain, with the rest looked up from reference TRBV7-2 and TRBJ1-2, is GAGVSQSPSNKVTEKGKDVELRCDPISGHTALYWYRQSLGQGLEFLIYFQGNSAPDKSGLPSDRFSAERTGGSVSTLTIQRTQQEDSAVYLCASSTRTDGYTFGSGTRLTVV.

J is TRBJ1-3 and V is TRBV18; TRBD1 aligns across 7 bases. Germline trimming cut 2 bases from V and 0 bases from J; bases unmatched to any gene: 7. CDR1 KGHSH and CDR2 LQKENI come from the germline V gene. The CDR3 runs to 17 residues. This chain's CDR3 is CASSPFQGESSGNTIYF. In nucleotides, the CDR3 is TGTGCCAGCTCACCATTCCAGGGGGAATCCTCTGGAAACACCATATATTTT.

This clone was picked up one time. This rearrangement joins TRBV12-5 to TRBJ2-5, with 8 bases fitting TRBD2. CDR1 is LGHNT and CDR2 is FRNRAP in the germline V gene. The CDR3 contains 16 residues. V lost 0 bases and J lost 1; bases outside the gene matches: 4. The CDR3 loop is CASGLVTSDTQETQYF. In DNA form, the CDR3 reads TGTGCTAGTGGTTTGGTGACTAGCGACACCCAAGAGACCCAGTACTTC.